This entry lists 27 T cell receptor beta chains sequenced from one sample in a study of shared clonotypes between healthy human individuals. Using immunoSEQ multiplex PCR, the repertoire was profiled, and TCRdb retains in-frame clones only, with some absent. Of millions of clones listed, over 90% are singletons. Sequencing was done on a sample of naive CD4+ T cells from PBMCs. Subset reported: CD45RA+ positively selected. The receptors were sampled from a man between 18 and 35 years old in good health. Some clones in this sample may be carry-over from other donors' samples.

The sample holds a few counts of this clone. V gene TRBV25-1 combines with J gene TRBJ1-1; weak D call: TRBD1 (6 bases). This CDR3 region has 13 residues. Germline V gene lookup returns CDR1 MGHDK and CDR2 SYGVNS. V gave up 4 bases and J gave up 5 bases, with 11 bases separating them. The CDR3 DNA reads TGTGCCAGCAGTGGTGACAGGCGAACTGAAGCTTTCTTT. Its protein product is CASSGDRRTEAFF.

The chain couples TRBV28 to TRBJ1-3, with TRBD1 as a possible D gene (6 bases). V lost 1 base and J lost 0, with 10 bases in between. This CDR3 contains 16 residues. Germline V gives CDR1 MDHEN, CDR2 SYDVKM. The CDR3 region has the DNA TGTGCCAGCAGTTTATCTGGGGGCGGCTCTGGAAACACCATATATTTT. It encodes CASSLSGGGSGNTIYF.

Comments on this clone: The sample has other DNA sequences that encode this CDR3 too. This chain joins TRBV28 and TRBJ1-5, with D unclear. V was trimmed by 3 bases and J by 3 bases, leaving 6 bases between them. Germline CDR1 is MDHEN and CDR2 is SYDVKM. This CDR3 is built from 13 residues. CDR3 nucleotide sequence: TGTGCCAGCAGTTTCAACTCCAATCAGCCCCAGCATTTT. Encoded protein: CASSFNSNQPQHF. Using reference TRBV28 and TRBJ1-5 for the parts outside the CDR3, the full variable domain is DVKVTQSSRYLVKRTGEKVFLECVQDMDHENMFWYRQDPGLGLRLIYFSYDVKMKEKGDIPEGYSVSREKKERFSLILESASTNQTSMYLCASSFNSNQPQHFGDGTRLSIL.

In regard to this clone: This same CDR3 is encoded by further DNA sequences in the sample. This chain joins TRBV7-3 and TRBJ2-3; the D gene is possibly TRBD2 (5 bases). V lost 2 bases, J lost 6 bases, and 12 bases lay in between. Germline loops: CDR1 SGHTA, CDR2 FQGTGA. The CDR3 loop spans 14 amino acids. For the CDR3, the DNA is TGTGCCAGCAGCTTATTAGCGCCCGGGGATACGCAGTATTTT. It codes for CASSLLAPGDTQYF. The variable domain in full, with the rest retrieved from reference TRBV7-3 and TRBJ2-3, is GAGVSQTPSNKVTEKGKYVELRCDPISGHTALYWYRQSLGQGPEFLIYFQGTGAADDSGLPNDRFFAVRPEGSVSTLKIQRTERGDSAVYLCASSLLAPGDTQYFGPGTRLTVL.

This chain connects TRBV5-1 to TRBJ2-1; possibly TRBD2 for D (6 bases). This CDR3 region has 15 residues. Germline assignment: CDR1 SGHRS and CDR2 YFSETQ. Trimming removed 0 bases from V and 10 bases from J, with 17 bases in between. CDR3 in DNA: TGCGCCAGCAGCTTGGAGCCTGGGGCGGAGGGGGAGCAGTTCTTC. Its translation is CASSLEPGAEGEQFF.

The chain uses TRBV6-1 and TRBJ1-2, with no clear D. Germline-derived CDR1 and CDR2 are MNHNS and SASEGT. V was clipped by 7 bases and J by 2 bases, with 8 bases between them. There are 12 residues in the CDR3. The CDR3 coding sequence is TGTGCCAGCACTCCCCAGAACTATGGCTACACCTTC. The encoded protein is CASTPQNYGYTF.

The chain uses TRBV18 and TRBJ1-5; 7 bases map to TRBD1. The CDR3 runs to 15 residues. J gave up 4 bases and V 2 bases, and 5 bases lay outside the gene matches. CDR1 and CDR2 from the germline V gene are KGHSH and LQKENI. This CDR3 reads CASSPFGGQNQPQHF. In nucleotides, the CDR3 is TGTGCCAGCTCACCATTTGGGGGACAGAATCAGCCCCAGCATTTT.

The genes are TRBV7-9 and TRBJ2-5; TRBD1 agrees at 12 bases. The V gene end was trimmed by 0 bases and the J gene end by 5 bases; junction bases not matched to a gene: 7. Germline values: CDR1 SEHNR, CDR2 FQNEAQ (reference sequence). This CDR3 has 17 residues. In DNA, the CDR3 is TGTGCCAGCAGCTTAGCCGGGACAGGGGGCATTGGTGAGACCCAGTACTTC. Translating gives CASSLAGTGGIGETQYF.

The V and J genes are TRBV28 and TRBJ1-2, with 10 bases that match TRBD1. Unmatched junction bases numbered 11, after V lost 6 bases and J lost 7 bases. Germline V gives CDR1 MDHEN, CDR2 SYDVKM. The CDR3 is made up of 15 amino acids. The CDR3 spells CASSRGGQGGFGYTF. CDR3 sequence (DNA): TGTGCCAGCAGCCGGGGCGGACAGGGGGGTTTTGGCTACACCTTC.

This clone was seen a single time. The rearrangement links TRBV30 to TRBJ2-5, with D maybe TRBD1 (5 bases). V gave up 0 bases and J gave up 4 bases, with 15 bases separating them. This CDR3 has 15 amino acids. The germline V gene encodes CDR1 GTSNPN and CDR2 SVGIG (reference sequence). The CDR3, as DNA: TGTGCCTGGAGTGTAGGGTCAGGAAGGGGAGAGACCCAGTACTTC. Protein: CAWSVGSGRGETQYF.

In this sample, this clone turned up once. V gene TRBV27 combines with J gene TRBJ1-2; D is unclear. Germline assignment: CDR1 MNHEY and CDR2 SMNVEV (reference sequence). Trimming left V 2 bases short and J 4 bases short, with 8 bases between. The CDR3 extends over 13 amino acids. The CDR3 DNA sequence: TGTGCCAGCAGTTTAACAGCAACCTATGGCTACACCTTC. Its translation: CASSLTATYGYTF.

As DNA, the CDR3 is TGTGCCTGGAGTGTGCCTGGTCTGGGGCTGGGAGAGACCCAGTACTTC. Translated, it gives CAWSVPGLGLGETQYF. The gene calls are TRBV30 and TRBJ2-5, with D tentatively TRBD1 (5 bases). Trimming left V 0 bases short and J 4 bases short, with 18 bases between. Germline-derived CDR1 and CDR2 are GTSNPN and SVGIG (reference sequence). The CDR3 has 16 residues.

The rearrangement joins TRBV5-1 to TRBJ2-5; 9 bases are a match to TRBD2. With V trimmed by 0 bases and J by 3 bases, 6 bases remained unmatched. The CDR3 is made up of 16 amino acids. Germline CDR1 and CDR2: SGHRS and YFSETQ. CDR3 residues: CASSLGAGGSEETQYF. DNA of the CDR3: TGCGCCAGCAGCTTGGGAGCGGGAGGATCGGAAGAGACCCAGTACTTC.

J is TRBJ2-7 and V is TRBV5-5; D is uncertain. CDR1 is SGHKS, CDR2 YYEKEE, per germline (reference sequence). The CDR3 totals 14 residues. V was trimmed by 3 bases and J by 2 bases, leaving 12 bases between them. DNA of the CDR3: TGTGCCAGCAGCTCCCCTACCCCGACCTACGAGCAGTACTTC. This gives the protein CASSSPTPTYEQYF.

V and J are TRBV9 and TRBJ2-2; 7 bases are a match to TRBD1. CDR3 length equals 15 residues. Looked up from germline, CDR1 is SGDLS and CDR2 is YYNGEE. Germline trimming cut 3 bases from V and 6 bases from J; bases unmatched to any gene: 8. CDR3 DNA sequence: TGTGCCAGCAGCGCCCATGGACAGGCCTCCGGGGAGCTGTTTTTT. Its translation: CASSAHGQASGELFF.

The chain couples TRBV4-2 to TRBJ1-1; D possibly corresponds to TRBD1 (5 bases). V gave up 0 bases and J gave up 3 bases, with 8 bases separating them. CDR3 size: 14 residues. Germline CDR1 and CDR2: LGHNA and YNFKEQ. The CDR3 DNA is TGTGCCAGCAGCCAAGATTTACAGGACACTGAAGCTTTCTTT. It is translated as CASSQDLQDTEAFF.

V gene TRBV2 combines with J gene TRBJ2-7; D unresolved. Germline lookup yields CDR1 SNHLY and CDR2 FYNNEI. Trimming stripped 7 bases from V and 3 bases from J, with 7 bases between. CDR3 size: 11 residues. In DNA, the CDR3 is TGTGCCAGCACCAGGTTCTACGAGCAGTACTTC. Translating gives CASTRFYEQYF.

The chain uses TRBV6-5 and TRBJ1-3; 8 bases agree with TRBD1. With V trimmed by 0 bases and J by 4 bases, 5 bases remained unmatched. The CDR3 length is 16 residues. CDR1 is MNHEY and CDR2 is SVGAGI in the germline V gene. CDR3 nucleotide sequence: TGTGCCAGCAGTTACTCTCAGGGGGCGCCGGGAAACACCATATATTTT. Its protein product is CASSYSQGAPGNTIYF.

On this clone: Different DNA sequences within this sample yield the same CDR3. The CDR3 nucleotides read TGTGCCATCAGTGAGTCGGGGGGCAATCAGCCCCAGCATTTT. Amino acids: CAISESGGNQPQHF. The rearrangement joins TRBV10-3 to TRBJ1-5; the D gene is possibly TRBD1 (5 bases). Germline V gene data show CDR1 as ENHRY and CDR2 as SYGVKD. Between the trimmed V and J ends, which lost 0 bases and 2 bases, there was a span of 5 bases. This CDR3 has 14 residues.

The rearrangement joins TRBV27 to TRBJ1-3; D gene uncertain. The V end was cut by 5 bases, the J end by 0 bases, with 14 bases between. Germline V gene data show CDR1 as MNHEY and CDR2 as SMNVEV (reference sequence). The CDR3 is made up of 16 amino acids. The CDR3 region is CASSPTIILSGNTIYF. The CDR3 DNA is TGTGCCAGCAGTCCGACGATTATACTCTCTGGAAACACCATATATTTT.

V gene TRBV7-3 combines with J gene TRBJ2-1, with D tentatively TRBD1 or TRBD2 (5 bases each). CDR1 and CDR2 (germline): SGHTA, FQGTGA. Trimming stripped 4 bases from V and 4 bases from J, with 32 bases between. The CDR3 has 21 amino acids. The CDR3 protein is CASSWTHIGAEVPLSYNEQFF. CDR3 in DNA: TGTGCCAGCAGCTGGACTCACATCGGGGCGGAGGTGCCTCTGTCGTACAATGAGCAGTTCTTC.

About this clone: At one of its ends the junction is not consistent with the germline gene, which may arise from a read error. This sample also contains other DNA sequences that code for the same CDR3. CDR3 residues: CASSQVGQVQTYEQYF. The CDR3 bases are TGCGCCAGTAGCCAAGTAGGACAGGTGCAAACCTACGAGCAGTACTTC. The rearrangement links TRBV4-1 to TRBJ2-7; 7 nucleotides align to TRBD1. CDR1 and CDR2 from the germline V gene are MGHRA and YSYEKL. The CDR3 loop spans 16 amino acids.

The chain combines TRBV11-3 with TRBJ2-3; 8 bases agree with TRBD2. CDR3 size: 15 residues. V gave up 4 bases and J gave up 3 bases; unmatched junction bases: 6. Germline CDR1 SGHNT, CDR2 YENEEA. The CDR3 protein is CASSWDGRATDTQYF. The CDR3 bases are TGTGCCAGCAGCTGGGACGGGAGGGCGACAGATACGCAGTATTTT.

The J gene is TRBJ2-2, the V gene TRBV7-2; the D gene is possibly TRBD1 (5 bases). V lost 3 bases to trimming and J lost 2 bases, with 16 bases between them. Germline CDR1 is SGHTA and CDR2 is FQGNSA. The CDR3 has 17 amino acids. CDR3 residues: CASSFPGLGANTGELFF. The DNA of the CDR3 is TGTGCCAGCAGCTTCCCAGGGCTTGGGGCCAACACCGGGGAGCTGTTTTTT. Combining the CDR3 with reference TRBV7-2 and TRBJ2-2 gives the whole variable domain GAGVSQSPSNKVTEKGKDVELRCDPISGHTALYWYRQSLGQGLEFLIYFQGNSAPDKSGLPSDRFSAERTGGSVSTLTIQRTQQEDSAVYLCASSFPGLGANTGELFFGEGSRLTVL.

The chain couples TRBV7-9 to TRBJ2-7; 8 bases fit TRBD1. The CDR3 extends over 15 amino acids. J gave up 6 bases and V 1 base, and 8 bases lay outside the gene matches. Germline assignment: CDR1 SEHNR and CDR2 FQNEAQ (reference sequence). In nucleotides, the CDR3 is TGTGCCAGCAGCTTAGTTGGACAGGGCAGTTTCGAGCAGTACTTC. Translating it yields CASSLVGQGSFEQYF.

V gene TRBV7-2 combines with J gene TRBJ1-1; 7 nucleotides line up with TRBD1. From germline, CDR1 is SGHTA and CDR2 FQGNSA. The CDR3 loop spans 15 amino acids. Trimming at V came to 5 bases and at J to 6 bases, leaving 12 bases not matched to a gene. For the CDR3, the DNA is TGTGCCAGCAGCCCACGACAGGGAATTCCGTCTGAAGCTTTCTTT. Its protein is CASSPRQGIPSEAFF. The full variable domain, in which reference TRBV7-2 and TRBJ1-1 provide the parts outside the CDR3, is GAGVSQSPSNKVTEKGKDVELRCDPISGHTALYWYRQSLGQGLEFLIYFQGNSAPDKSGLPSDRFSAERTGGSVSTLTIQRTQQEDSAVYLCASSPRQGIPSEAFFGQGTRLTVV.

The chain has TRBV7-2 and TRBJ2-1; D is perhaps TRBD1 or TRBD2 (5 bases each). Trimming pared 2 bases from V and 12 bases from J, leaving 11 bases between. Per the germline V gene, CDR1 is SGHTA and CDR2 is FQGNSA. CDR3 length equals 12 residues. This CDR3 is CASSLSVGRQFF. CDR3 bases: TGTGCCAGCAGCTTAAGTGTGGGACGGCAGTTCTTC.